Listed below are T cell receptor beta chains from one sample, sequenced in a study of blood T cell repertoires in COVID-19. Data came from immunoSEQ multiplex PCR; TCRdb stores just in-frame clones and leaves some out. The sample includes about 240,000 clones, about 88% of them seen just once. The sequenced sample consisted of peripheral blood. The receptors stem from a woman aged 45 to 65 with COVID-19, enrolled during active disease. The CDR3 runs from the conserved cysteine through the conserved F or W. A D gene is named only where the DNA matches it firmly. A row's size may be missing; if present it is once, few, many or a size class.

v_gene,abundance,d_gene,j_gene,CDR3aa,CDR3nt
TRBV5-1,.,TRBD2,TRBJ2-3,CASSLRGVGTDTQYF,TGCGCCAGCAGCTTGCGGGGGGTCGGCACAGATACGCAGTATTTT
TRBV5-1,once,.,TRBJ2-3,CASSSLPTDTQYF,TGCGCCAGCAGCTCCCTCCCCACAGATACGCAGTATTTT
TRBV7-8,.,TRBD1,TRBJ1-5,CASMSGGAGNQPQHF,TGTGCCAGCATGTCAGGGGGCGCGGGTAATCAGCCCCAGCATTTT
TRBV5-1,.,.,TRBJ1-2,CASSLDGYGYTF,TGCGCCAGCAGCTTGGACGGCTATGGCTACACCTTC
TRBV28,few,TRBD1,TRBJ1-2,CASSIGTGGGGRHGYTF,TGTGCCAGCAGCATTGGGACAGGGGGCGGGGGTCGCCATGGCTACACCTTC
TRBV23-1,once,.,TRBJ1-6,CASSQSWGDYSPLHF,TGCGCCAGCAGTCAATCGTGGGGAGACTATTCACCCCTCCACTTT
TRBV28,.,.,TRBJ1-3,CASSPEISGNTIYF,TGTGCCAGCAGCCCCGAGATATCGGGAAACACCATATATTTT
TRBV10-3,.,TRBD1,TRBJ1-2,CAISEDRGQHGYTF,TGTGCCATCAGTGAAGACAGGGGGCAACATGGCTACACCTTC
TRBV3-1/TRBV3-2,.,.,TRBJ1-4,CASSTGATNEKLFF,TGTGCCAGCAGCACAGGTGCAACTAATGAAAAACTGTTTTTT
TRBV7-2,.,.,TRBJ1-2,CASSSQGGRDGYTF,TGTGCCAGCAGCTCACAAGGGGGACGGGATGGCTACACCTTC
TRBV15,.,TRBD1,TRBJ1-1,CATSRDRVDTEAFF,TGTGCCACCAGCAGGGACAGGGTCGACACTGAAGCTTTCTTT
TRBV19,.,.,TRBJ2-3,CASSKQGRDTQYF,TGTGCCAGTAGTAAGCAGGGTAGAGATACGCAGTATTTT
TRBV4-1,.,.,TRBJ1-1,CATLEGTEAFF,TGCGCCACACTAGAAGGCACTGAAGCTTTCTTT
TRBV30,.,.,TRBJ2-1,CAWSSHEQFF,TGTGCCTGGTCCTCCCATGAGCAGTTCTTC
TRBV6-5,.,.,TRBJ2-7,CASSSPGLGSYEQYF,TGTGCCAGCAGTTCCCCCGGACTGGGCTCCTACGAGCAGTACTTC
TRBV6-2/TRBV6-3,.,TRBD1,TRBJ2-6,CASSGTGNSGANVLTF,TGTGCCAGCAGCGGGACAGGGAACTCTGGGGCCAACGTCCTGACTTTC
TRBV19,.,TRBD1,TRBJ1-4,CASSKGRTGIGKLFF,TGTGCCAGTAGTAAAGGGAGGACAGGGATTGGAAAACTGTTTTTT
TRBV6-6,.,.,TRBJ1-6,CASSYSPGFDSPLHF,TGTGCCAGCAGTTACTCGCCAGGGTTCGATTCACCCCTCCACTTT
TRBV5-1,.,.,TRBJ2-1,CASSISGVRSYNEQFF,TGCGCCAGCTCCATTTCGGGGGTTAGATCCTACAATGAGCAGTTCTTC
TRBV29-1,.,TRBD1,TRBJ1-2,CSVESRTGENYGYTF,TGCAGCGTTGAGTCCCGGACAGGGGAAAACTATGGCTACACCTTC
TRBV6-5,.,.,TRBJ2-7,CASMGDGPYEQYF,TGTGCCAGCATGGGAGACGGGCCCTACGAGCAGTACTTC
TRBV7-8,.,.,TRBJ1-5,CASSLGRGGGQPQHF,TGTGCCAGCTCGCTTGGTAGGGGAGGAGGGCAGCCCCAGCATTTT
TRBV14,.,TRBD2,TRBJ2-7,CASRASGGREQYF,TGTGCCAGCCGGGCTAGCGGGGGCCGGGAGCAGTACTTC
TRBV7-8,once,.,TRBJ1-3,CASSLERGIGNTIYF,TGTGCCAGCAGCTTAGAGAGAGGGATAGGAAACACCATATATTTT
TRBV7-9,.,TRBD1,TRBJ2-2,CASRPGQGATGELFF,TGTGCCAGCAGACCGGGACAGGGGGCAACCGGGGAGCTGTTTTTT
TRBV6-2/TRBV6-3,.,TRBD1,TRBJ1-1,CASSFPGQGNTEAFF,TGTGCCAGCAGTTTTCCCGGACAGGGGAACACTGAAGCTTTCTTT
TRBV9,once,TRBD1,TRBJ2-1,CASSAGTGIYNEQFF,TGTGCCAGCAGCGCCGGGACAGGGATATACAATGAGCAGTTCTTC
TRBV11-2,.,.,TRBJ2-7,CASSLGSQAGYEQYF,TGTGCCAGCAGCTTAGGGTCTCAGGCAGGCTACGAGCAGTACTTC
TRBV7-9,.,.,TRBJ1-2,CASSHPVTTNYGYTF,TGTGCCAGCAGTCATCCAGTGACAACTAACTATGGCTACACCTTC
TRBV3-1/TRBV3-2,.,.,TRBJ2-3,CASSQDPSSRYTQYF,TGTGCCAGCAGCCAAGACCCTAGCAGCAGGTATACGCAGTATTTT
TRBV5-5,.,TRBD2,TRBJ2-1,CASSSSSGNEQFF,TGTGCCAGCAGCTCCTCTAGCGGCAATGAGCAGTTCTTC
TRBV18,once,.,TRBJ1-1,CASSPPAEVNTEAFF,TGTGCCAGCTCACCACCAGCAGAGGTGAACACTGAAGCTTTCTTT
TRBV28,.,.,TRBJ1-5,CASHPPTPGLSNQPQHF,TGTGCCAGCCACCCCCCCACCCCAGGGCTCAGCAATCAGCCCCAGCATTTT
TRBV9,.,.,TRBJ2-2,CASSAPVVNRGGTGELFF,TGTGCCAGCAGCGCACCAGTCGTAAATCGGGGAGGCACCGGGGAGCTGTTTTTT
TRBV15,.,.,TRBJ2-1,CATSRDRFLEGKNEQFF,TGTGCCACCAGCAGAGATCGTTTCCTAGAGGGAAAAAATGAGCAGTTCTTC
TRBV5-1,.,.,TRBJ1-6,CASSLARGMDNSPLHF,TGCGCCAGCAGCTTGGCCAGGGGTATGGATAATTCACCCCTCCACTTT
TRBV19,few,.,TRBJ1-4,CASSPTATNEKLFF,TGTGCCAGTAGCCCGACAGCAACTAATGAAAAACTGTTTTTT
TRBV6-5,.,TRBD1,TRBJ1-3,CASSSGTGRTIYF,TGTGCCAGCAGTTCCGGGACAGGGAGGACCATATATTTT
TRBV3-1/TRBV3-2,.,TRBD1,TRBJ2-3,CASSPTGAADTQYF,TGTGCCAGCAGCCCTACAGGGGCTGCAGATACGCAGTATTTT
TRBV5-1,.,TRBD1,TRBJ1-2,CASSVEPGQGRGYTF,TGCGCCAGCAGCGTAGAACCGGGACAGGGGAGAGGCTACACCTTC
TRBV2,.,.,TRBJ1-4,CASSVNRGPNEKLFF,TGTGCCAGCAGTGTTAATCGGGGTCCTAATGAAAAACTGTTTTTT
TRBV7-2,.,.,TRBJ1-1,CASSLAKTTEAFF,TGTGCCAGCAGCTTAGCGAAGACAACTGAAGCTTTCTTT
TRBV11-3,few,TRBD2,TRBJ2-7,CASSSWASGGAPNEQYF,TGTGCCAGCAGCTCCTGGGCTAGCGGGGGGGCTCCCAACGAGCAGTACTTC
TRBV24-1,.,TRBD1,TRBJ1-1,CATSDFQDRPQAFF,TGTGCCACCAGTGATTTTCAGGACAGGCCTCAAGCTTTCTTT
TRBV7-2,few,TRBD2,TRBJ2-7,CASSSGTSDYEQYF,TGTGCCAGCAGCTCCGGGACTAGCGACTACGAGCAGTACTTC
TRBV25-1,.,TRBD2,TRBJ2-1,CASSEYPYGRGGNEQFF,TGTGCCAGCAGTGAATATCCCTATGGAAGGGGAGGGAATGAGCAGTTCTTC
TRBV10-3,many,.,TRBJ1-6,CAISESQGKGSPLHF,TGTGCCATCAGTGAGTCCCAGGGTAAAGGTTCACCCCTCCACTTT
TRBV5-1,few,TRBD2,TRBJ2-1,CASSFGGGNEQFF,TGCGCCAGCAGCTTCGGCGGGGGCAATGAGCAGTTCTTC
TRBV7-9,.,TRBD1,TRBJ1-3,CASSSGTESGNTIYF,TGTGCCAGCAGCTCTGGGACAGAGTCCGGAAACACCATATATTTT
TRBV6-1,few,TRBD1,TRBJ2-3,CASSEVRGLGADTQYF,TGTGCCAGCAGTGAGGTCAGGGGGCTGGGTGCAGATACGCAGTATTTT
TRBV28,few,TRBD1,TRBJ1-1,CASSFTGGLGGAFF,TGTGCCAGCAGTTTTACAGGGGGCCTGGGGGGAGCTTTCTTT
TRBV7-2,.,TRBD2,TRBJ2-1,CASSLAGGYNEQFF,TGTGCCAGCAGCCTAGCGGGGGGATACAATGAGCAGTTCTTC
TRBV6-5,.,TRBD1,TRBJ1-2,CASSYAIGQGVSYTF,TGTGCCAGCAGTTACGCGATCGGACAGGGTGTGAGCTACACCTTC
TRBV27,.,TRBD2,TRBJ2-3,CASKGELAGARGDTQYF,TGTGCCAGCAAGGGAGAACTAGCGGGGGCCCGAGGGGATACGCAGTATTTT
TRBV12-3/TRBV12-4,.,.,TRBJ1-2,CASNLGRREGYTF,TGTGCCAGCAATCTCGGCAGGAGGGAGGGCTACACCTTC
TRBV7-9,.,.,TRBJ1-1,CASSLTTRGLLYMNTEAFF,TGTGCCAGCAGCCTGACTACCAGGGGTCTCCTCTACATGAACACTGAAGCTTTCTTT
TRBV7-9,.,.,TRBJ2-5,CASSFMGLQETQYF,TGTGCCAGCAGCTTTATGGGACTCCAAGAGACCCAGTACTTC
TRBV5-1,.,.,TRBJ1-2,CASSLGHHNYGYTF,TGCGCCAGCAGCTTGGGACACCATAACTATGGCTACACCTTC
TRBV4-3,.,.,TRBJ2-2,CASSLGQFTGELFF,TGCGCCAGCAGCCTGGGGCAGTTCACCGGGGAGCTGTTTTTT